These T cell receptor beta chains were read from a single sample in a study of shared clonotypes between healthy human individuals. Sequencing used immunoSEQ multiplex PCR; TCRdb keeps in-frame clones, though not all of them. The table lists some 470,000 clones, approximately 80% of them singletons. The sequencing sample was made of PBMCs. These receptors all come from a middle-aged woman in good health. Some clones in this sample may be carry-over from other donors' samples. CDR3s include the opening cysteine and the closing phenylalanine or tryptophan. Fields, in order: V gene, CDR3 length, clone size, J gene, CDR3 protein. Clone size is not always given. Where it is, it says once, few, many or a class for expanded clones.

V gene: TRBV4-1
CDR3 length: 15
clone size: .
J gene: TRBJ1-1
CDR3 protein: CASSQYGQLNTEAFF

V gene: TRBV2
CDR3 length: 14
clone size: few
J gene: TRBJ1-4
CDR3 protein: CASRPTATNEKLFF

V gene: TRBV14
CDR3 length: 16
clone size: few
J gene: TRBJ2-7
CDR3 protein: CASSQVGGTSHYEQYF

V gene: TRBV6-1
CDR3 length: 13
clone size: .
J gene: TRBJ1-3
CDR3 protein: CASSRLSGNTIYF

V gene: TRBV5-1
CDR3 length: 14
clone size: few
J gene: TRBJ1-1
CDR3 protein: CASSLATLNTEAFF

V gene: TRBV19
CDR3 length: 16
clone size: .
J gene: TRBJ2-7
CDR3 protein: CASSVPGQGGSYEQYF

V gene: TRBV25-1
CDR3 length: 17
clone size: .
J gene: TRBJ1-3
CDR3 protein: CASSDPSAGSSGNTIYF

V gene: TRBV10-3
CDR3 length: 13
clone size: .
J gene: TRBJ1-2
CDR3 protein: CAISRGLNYGYTF

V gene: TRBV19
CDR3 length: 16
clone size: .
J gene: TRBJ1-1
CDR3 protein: CASSVDGWTLNTEAFF

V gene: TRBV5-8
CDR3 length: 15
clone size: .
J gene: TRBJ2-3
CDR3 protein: CASIGLAGVPDTQYF

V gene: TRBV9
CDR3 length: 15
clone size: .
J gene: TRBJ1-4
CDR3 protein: CASSVNRGPNEKLFF

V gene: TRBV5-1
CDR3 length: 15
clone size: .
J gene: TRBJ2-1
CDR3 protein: CASSLSGLVNNEQFF

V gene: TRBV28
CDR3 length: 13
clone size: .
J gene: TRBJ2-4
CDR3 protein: CASSLGWRNIQYF

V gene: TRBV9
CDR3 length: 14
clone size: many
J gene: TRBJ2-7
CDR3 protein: CASSAAGVPYEQYF

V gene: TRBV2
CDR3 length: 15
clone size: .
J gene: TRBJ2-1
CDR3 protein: CASSGFQTYYNEQFF

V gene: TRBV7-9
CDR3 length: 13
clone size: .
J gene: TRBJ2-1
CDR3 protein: CASSFSSYNEQFF

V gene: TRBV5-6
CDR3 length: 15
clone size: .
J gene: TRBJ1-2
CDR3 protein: CASSPRGGEVFGYTF

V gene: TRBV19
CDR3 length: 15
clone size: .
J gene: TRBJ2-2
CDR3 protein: CASSPGTGYVGELFF

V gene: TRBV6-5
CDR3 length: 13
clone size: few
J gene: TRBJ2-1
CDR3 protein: CASRNPDLDEQFF

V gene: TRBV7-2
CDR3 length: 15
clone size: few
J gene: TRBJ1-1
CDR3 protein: CASSDNRGRETEAFF

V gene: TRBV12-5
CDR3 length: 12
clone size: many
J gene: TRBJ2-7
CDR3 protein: CARGAGGYEQYF

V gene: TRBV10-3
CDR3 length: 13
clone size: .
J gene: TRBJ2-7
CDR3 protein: CAISDSGRGEQYF

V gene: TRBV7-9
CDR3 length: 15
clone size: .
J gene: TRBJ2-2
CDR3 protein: CASSLLGGVTGELFF

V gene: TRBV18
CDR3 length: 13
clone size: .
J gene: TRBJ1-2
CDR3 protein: CASSQTVNYGYTF

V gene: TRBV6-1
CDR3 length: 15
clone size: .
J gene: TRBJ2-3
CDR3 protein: CASRKDPGSTDTQYF

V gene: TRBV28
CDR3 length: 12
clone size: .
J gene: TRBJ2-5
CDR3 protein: CASSLWTMTQYF

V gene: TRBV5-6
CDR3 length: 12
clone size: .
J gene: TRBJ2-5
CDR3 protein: CASTLRGETQYF

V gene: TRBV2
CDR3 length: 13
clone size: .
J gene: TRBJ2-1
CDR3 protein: CASGQTGAGEQFF

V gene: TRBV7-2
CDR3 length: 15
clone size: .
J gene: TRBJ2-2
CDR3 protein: CASSLRQGGTGELFF

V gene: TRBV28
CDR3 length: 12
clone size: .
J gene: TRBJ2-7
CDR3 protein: CASSFQGYEQYF

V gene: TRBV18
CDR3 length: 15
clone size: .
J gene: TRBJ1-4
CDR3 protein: CASSPNRGTNEKLFF

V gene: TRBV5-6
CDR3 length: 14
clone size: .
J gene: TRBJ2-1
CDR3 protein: CASRPRGFYNEQFF

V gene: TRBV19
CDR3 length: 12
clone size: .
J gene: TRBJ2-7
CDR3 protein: CASSGQGYEQYF

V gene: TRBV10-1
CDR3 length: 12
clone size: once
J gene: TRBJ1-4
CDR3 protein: CAAGGPVEKLFF

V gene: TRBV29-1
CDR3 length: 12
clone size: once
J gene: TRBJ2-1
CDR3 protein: CSVEVRYNEQFF

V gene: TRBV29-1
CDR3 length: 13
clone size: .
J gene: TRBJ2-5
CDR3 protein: CSVDPSGDETQYF

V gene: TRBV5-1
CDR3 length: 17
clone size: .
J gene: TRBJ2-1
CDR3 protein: CASSLGLAGELGNEQFF

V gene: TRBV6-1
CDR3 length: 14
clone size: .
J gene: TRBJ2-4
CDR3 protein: CASSPSIAKNIQYF

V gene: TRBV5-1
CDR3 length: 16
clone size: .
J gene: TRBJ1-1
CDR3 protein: CASSVSPGQGDTEAFF

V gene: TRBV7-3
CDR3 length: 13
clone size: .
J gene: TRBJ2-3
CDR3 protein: CASSPTGTDTQYF

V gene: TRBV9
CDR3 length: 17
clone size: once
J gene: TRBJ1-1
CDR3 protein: CASSARPGQPMNTEAFF

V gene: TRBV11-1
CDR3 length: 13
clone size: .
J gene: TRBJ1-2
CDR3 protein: CASSLRGGAGYTF

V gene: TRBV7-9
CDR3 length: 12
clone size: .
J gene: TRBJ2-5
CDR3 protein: CASSLARETQYF

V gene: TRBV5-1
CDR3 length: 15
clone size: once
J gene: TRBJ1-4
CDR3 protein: CASSLMRGTDEKLFF

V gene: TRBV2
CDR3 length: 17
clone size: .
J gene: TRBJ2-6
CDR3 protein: CADGPGQGAPGANVLTF

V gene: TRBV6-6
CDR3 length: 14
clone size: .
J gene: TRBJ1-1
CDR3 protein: CASSLPGALGEAFF

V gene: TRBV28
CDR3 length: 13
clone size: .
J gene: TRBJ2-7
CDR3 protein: CASSLGGGYEQYF

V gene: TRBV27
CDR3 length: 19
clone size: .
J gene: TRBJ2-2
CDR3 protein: CASSGRLAGGPRNTGELFF

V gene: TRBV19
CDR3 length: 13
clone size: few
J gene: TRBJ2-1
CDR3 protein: CASTSGSFNEQFF

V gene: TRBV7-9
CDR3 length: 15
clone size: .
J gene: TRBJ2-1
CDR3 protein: CASSLGQGVYNEQFF

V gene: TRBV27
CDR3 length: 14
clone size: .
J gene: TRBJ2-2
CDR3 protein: CASKGPSNTGELFF

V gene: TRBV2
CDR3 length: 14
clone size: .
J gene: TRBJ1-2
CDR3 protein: CASSRTGFNYGYTF

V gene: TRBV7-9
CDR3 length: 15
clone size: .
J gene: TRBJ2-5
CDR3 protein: CASSLFTSGRETQYF

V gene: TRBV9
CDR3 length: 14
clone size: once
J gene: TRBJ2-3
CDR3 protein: CASSPLGITDTQYF

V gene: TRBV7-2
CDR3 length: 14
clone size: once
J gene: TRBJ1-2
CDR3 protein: CASSSTGTGSKRTF

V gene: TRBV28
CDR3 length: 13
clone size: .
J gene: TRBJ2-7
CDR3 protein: CASSLTGGYEQYF

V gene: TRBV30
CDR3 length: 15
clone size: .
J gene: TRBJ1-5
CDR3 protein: CAWSKGQLDNQPQHF